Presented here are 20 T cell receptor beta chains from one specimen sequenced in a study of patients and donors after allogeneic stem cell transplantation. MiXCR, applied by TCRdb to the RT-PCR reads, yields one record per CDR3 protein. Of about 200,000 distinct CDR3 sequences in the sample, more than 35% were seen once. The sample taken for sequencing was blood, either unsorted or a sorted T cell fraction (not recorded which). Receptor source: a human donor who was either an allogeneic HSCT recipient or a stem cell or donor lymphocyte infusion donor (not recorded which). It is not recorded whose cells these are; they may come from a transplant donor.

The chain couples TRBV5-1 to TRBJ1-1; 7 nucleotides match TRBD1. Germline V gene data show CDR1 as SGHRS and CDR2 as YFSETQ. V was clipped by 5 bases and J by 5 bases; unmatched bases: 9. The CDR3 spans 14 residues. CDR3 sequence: CASRTRTGSTEAFF. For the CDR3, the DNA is TGCGCCAGCAGAACGCGGACAGGCAGTACTGAAGCTTTCTTT.

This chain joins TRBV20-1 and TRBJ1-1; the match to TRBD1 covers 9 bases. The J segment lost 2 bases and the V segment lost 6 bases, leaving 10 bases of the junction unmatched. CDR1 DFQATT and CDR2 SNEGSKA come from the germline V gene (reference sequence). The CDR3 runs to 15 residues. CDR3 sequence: CSARDREALNTEAFF. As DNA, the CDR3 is TGCAGTGCCCGGGACAGGGAAGCATTAAACACTGAAGCTTTCTTT.

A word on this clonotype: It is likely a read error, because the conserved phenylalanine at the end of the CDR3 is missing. CDR3 in DNA: TGTGCCAGCAGCCCCCGGGACAGCCTCCGGATTAATTCACCCCTCCACTTG. This translates into CASSPRDSLRINSPLHL. The chain links TRBV25-1 to TRBJ1-6; 7 nucleotides match TRBD1. The germline V gene has CDR1 MGHDK and CDR2 SYGVNS. V was pared by 6 bases and J by 6 bases, with 14 bases of the junction left unmatched. This CDR3 is built from 17 residues.

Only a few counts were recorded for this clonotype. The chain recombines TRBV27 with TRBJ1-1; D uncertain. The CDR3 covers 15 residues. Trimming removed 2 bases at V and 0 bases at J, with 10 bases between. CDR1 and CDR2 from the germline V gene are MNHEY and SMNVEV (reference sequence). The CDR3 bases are TGTGCCAGCAGTTTACCGGGGAGAATGAACACTGAAGCTTTCTTT. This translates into CASSLPGRMNTEAFF.

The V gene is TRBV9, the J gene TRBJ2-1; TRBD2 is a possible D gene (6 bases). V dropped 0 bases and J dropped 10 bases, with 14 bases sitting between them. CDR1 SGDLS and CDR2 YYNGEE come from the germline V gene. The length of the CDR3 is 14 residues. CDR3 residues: CASSVGDLLGEQFF. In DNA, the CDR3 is TGTGCCAGCAGCGTAGGGGACTTATTAGGGGAGCAGTTCTTC.

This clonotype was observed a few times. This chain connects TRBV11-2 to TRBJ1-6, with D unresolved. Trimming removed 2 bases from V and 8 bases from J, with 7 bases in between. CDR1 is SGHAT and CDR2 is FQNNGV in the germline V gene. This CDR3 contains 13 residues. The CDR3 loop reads CASSLNMDSPLHF. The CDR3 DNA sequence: TGTGCCAGCAGCTTAAACATGGATTCACCCCTCCACTTT.

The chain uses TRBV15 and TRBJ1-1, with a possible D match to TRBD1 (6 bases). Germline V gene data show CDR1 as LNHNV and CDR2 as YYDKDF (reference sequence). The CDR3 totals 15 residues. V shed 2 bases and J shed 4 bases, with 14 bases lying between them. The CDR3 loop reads CATSRNRAGVTEAFF. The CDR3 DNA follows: TGTGCCACCAGCAGAAACAGGGCCGGGGTCACTGAAGCTTTCTTT.

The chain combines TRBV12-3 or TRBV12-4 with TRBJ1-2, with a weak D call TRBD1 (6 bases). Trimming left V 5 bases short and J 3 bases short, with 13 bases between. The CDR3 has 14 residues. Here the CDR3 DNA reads TGTGCCAGCAGTCCCAGGGGCCTCGACTATGGCTACACCTTC. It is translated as CASSPRGLDYGYTF.

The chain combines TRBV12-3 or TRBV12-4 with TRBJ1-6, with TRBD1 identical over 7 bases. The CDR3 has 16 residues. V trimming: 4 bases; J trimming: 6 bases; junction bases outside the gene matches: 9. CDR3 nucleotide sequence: TGTGCCAGCAGTTCTCTTACAGGGGCTCCTAATTCACCCCTCCACTTT. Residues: CASSSLTGAPNSPLHF.

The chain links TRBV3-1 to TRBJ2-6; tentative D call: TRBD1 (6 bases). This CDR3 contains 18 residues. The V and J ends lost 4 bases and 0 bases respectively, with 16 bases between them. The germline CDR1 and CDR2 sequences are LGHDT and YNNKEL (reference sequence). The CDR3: CASSPPGGPLSGANVLTF. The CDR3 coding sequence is TGTGCCAGCAGCCCGCCTGGGGGCCCCCTCTCTGGGGCCAACGTCCTGACTTTC. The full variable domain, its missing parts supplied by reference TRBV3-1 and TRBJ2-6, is DTAVSQTPKYLVTQMGNDKSIKCEQNLGHDTMYWYKQDSKKFLKIMFSYNNKELIINETVPNRFSPKSPDKAHLNLHINSLELGDSAVYFCASSPPGGPLSGANVLTFGAGSRLTVL.

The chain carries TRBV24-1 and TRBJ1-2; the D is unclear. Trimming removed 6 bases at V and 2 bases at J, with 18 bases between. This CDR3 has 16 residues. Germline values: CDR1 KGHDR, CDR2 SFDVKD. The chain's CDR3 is CATSPSPAGWNYGYTF. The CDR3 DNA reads TGTGCCACCAGTCCCTCCCCCGCCGGCTGGAACTATGGCTACACCTTC.

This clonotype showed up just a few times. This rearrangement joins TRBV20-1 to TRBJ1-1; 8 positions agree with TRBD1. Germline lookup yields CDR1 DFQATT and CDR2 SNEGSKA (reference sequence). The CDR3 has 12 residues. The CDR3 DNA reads TGCAGAGCCGACAGGGGGAACACTGAAGCTTTCTTT. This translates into CRADRGNTEAFF.

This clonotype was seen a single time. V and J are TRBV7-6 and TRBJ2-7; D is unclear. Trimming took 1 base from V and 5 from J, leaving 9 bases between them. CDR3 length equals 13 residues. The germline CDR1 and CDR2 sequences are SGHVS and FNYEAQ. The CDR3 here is CASSLDRLDEQYF. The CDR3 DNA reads TGTGCCAGCAGCTTAGATCGGCTAGACGAGCAGTACTTC.

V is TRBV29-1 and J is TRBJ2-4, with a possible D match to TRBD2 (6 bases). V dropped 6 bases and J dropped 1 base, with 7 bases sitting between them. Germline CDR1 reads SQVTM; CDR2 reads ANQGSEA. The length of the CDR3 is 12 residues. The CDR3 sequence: CSVGGAKNIQYF. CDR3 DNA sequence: TGCAGCGTGGGGGGTGCCAAAAACATTCAGTACTTC.

The DNA of the CDR3 is TGCGCCAGCAGCTTATCAGTCGCAGGGAACGAAGCTTTCTTT. It yields the protein CASSLSVAGNEAFF. The chain uses TRBV5-1 and TRBJ1-1, with D perhaps matching TRBD1 (5 bases). CDR3 size: 14 residues. V shed 2 bases and J shed 8 bases, with 16 bases lying between them. Per the germline V gene, CDR1 is SGHRS and CDR2 is YFSETQ.

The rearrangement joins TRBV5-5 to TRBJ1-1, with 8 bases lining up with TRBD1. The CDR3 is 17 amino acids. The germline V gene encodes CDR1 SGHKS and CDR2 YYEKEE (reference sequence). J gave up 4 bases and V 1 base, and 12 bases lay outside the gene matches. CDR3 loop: CASSLMPRDRFFTEAFF. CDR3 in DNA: TGTGCCAGCAGCTTGATGCCCCGGGACAGGTTCTTCACTGAAGCTTTCTTT.

The DNA of the CDR3 is TGCAGTGCTAGAAGTTGGAAACGAGGTTCAAGCTCCTACAATGAGCAGTTCTTC. Translation: CSARSWKRGSSSYNEQFF. The V gene is TRBV20-1, the J gene TRBJ2-1; D ambiguous. Germline CDR1 DFQATT, CDR2 SNEGSKA (reference sequence). V lost 2 bases and J lost 0, with 20 bases in between. The CDR3 is 18 amino acids.

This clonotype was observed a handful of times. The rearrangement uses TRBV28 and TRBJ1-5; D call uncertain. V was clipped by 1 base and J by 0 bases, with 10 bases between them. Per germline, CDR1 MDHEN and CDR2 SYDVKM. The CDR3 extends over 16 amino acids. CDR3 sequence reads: CASSLFPRNSNQPQHF. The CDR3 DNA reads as TGTGCCAGCAGTTTATTCCCCCGAAATAGCAATCAGCCCCAGCATTTT.

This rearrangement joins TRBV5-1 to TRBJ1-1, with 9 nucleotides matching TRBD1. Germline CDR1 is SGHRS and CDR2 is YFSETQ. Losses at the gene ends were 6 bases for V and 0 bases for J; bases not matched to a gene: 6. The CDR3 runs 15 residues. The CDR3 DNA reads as TGCGCCAGCACCAGGGACAGGGAACTGAACACTGAAGCTTTCTTT. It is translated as CASTRDRELNTEAFF.

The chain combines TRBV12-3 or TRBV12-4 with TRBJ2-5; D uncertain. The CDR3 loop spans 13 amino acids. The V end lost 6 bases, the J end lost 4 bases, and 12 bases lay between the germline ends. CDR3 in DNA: TGTGCCAGCAGAACCCAATTAGGAGAGACCCAGTACTTC. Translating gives CASRTQLGETQYF.